This record covers a single TCR beta chain. The ends lost 3 bases at V and 6 bases at J; junction bases unmatched: 12. The germline V gene encodes CDR1 GTSNPN and CDR2 SVGIG (reference sequence). The length of the CDR3 is 15 residues. The repertoire was sequenced with immunoSEQ multiplex PCR; TCRdb's copy has only in-frame clones and lacks some. The data contain 25,000 to 40,000 clones, about 89% of them seen just once; the ten biggest clones take up over 8.5%. The data derive from a study of T cell changes during pregnancy in multiple sclerosis. The receptor was derived from a female donor with multiple sclerosis, enrolled in a pregnancy study. Sequenced here: CD8+ T cells from peripheral blood mononuclear cells, sampled in the third trimester of pregnancy. The chain carries TRBV30 and TRBJ1-2; 8 bases are shared with TRBD1. The CDR3 DNA is TGTGCCTGGAGAGGGGGGGCAGGGGGCCTGGATGGCTACACCTTC. Encoded protein: CAWRGGAGGLDGYTF.